The 7 T cell receptor beta chains below were found in one sample sequenced in a study of cytomegalovirus exposure and HLA in healthy donors. PCR used 60 Vbeta primers and 13 Jbeta primers. Only in-frame clones appear in the TCRdb table, and some are missing; sequencing was by immunoSEQ multiplex PCR. Here the sample spans about 43,000 clones, 77% being singletons. Material for sequencing was PBMCs. These receptors came from a man aged 25-45 years in good health and CMV-seronegative.

V usage is TRBV15 and J usage is TRBJ2-7; 7 bases fit TRBD1. Losses at the gene ends were 5 bases for V and 0 bases for J; bases not matched to a gene: 7. In germline, CDR1 is LNHNV, CDR2 YYDKDF (reference sequence). CDR3 size: 15 residues. The CDR3 DNA follows: TGTGCCACCAGCGGCCAGGGACAGTACTCCTACGAGCAGTACTTC. Its protein product is CATSGQGQYSYEQYF.

J is TRBJ2-7 and V is TRBV6-1, with D hard to call. Germline CDR1 MNHNS, CDR2 SASEGT. Trimming took 4 bases from V and 3 from J, leaving 10 bases between them. This CDR3 has 13 residues. The CDR3 region has the DNA TGTGCCAGCAGTGGAGTCAGAGGCTACGAGCAGTACTTC. Amino acids: CASSGVRGYEQYF.

The rearrangement links TRBV7-9 to TRBJ2-2; D is perhaps TRBD2 (5 bases). Trimming stripped 2 bases from V and 0 bases from J, with 7 bases between. This CDR3 spans 15 amino acids. Per the germline V gene, CDR1 is SEHNR and CDR2 is FQNEAQ (reference sequence). CDR3: CASSLIGANTGELFF. CDR3 in DNA: TGTGCCAGCAGCTTAATCGGGGCGAACACCGGGGAGCTGTTTTTT.

This clone was seen only a few times. The rearrangement uses TRBV25-1 and TRBJ2-7; D not resolved. This CDR3 contains 13 residues. Per the germline V gene, CDR1 is MGHDK and CDR2 is SYGVNS. V lost 4 bases and J 2 bases, leaving 9 bases between the germline ends. The CDR3 spells CASSVGGTYEQYF. CDR3 coding DNA: TGTGCCAGCAGTGTAGGCGGAACCTACGAGCAGTACTTC.

The sample holds one count of this clone. The chain combines TRBV14 with TRBJ2-3, with TRBD2 matching over 7 bases. Per the germline V gene, CDR1 is SGHDN and CDR2 is FVKESK. The trim removed 3 bases at V and 4 bases at J, leaving 16 bases unmatched. CDR3 length: 18 residues. CDR3 sequence: CASSHLLRTRKGSDTQYF. The CDR3 coding sequence is TGTGCCAGCAGCCACCTCCTGAGGACTAGGAAAGGATCAGATACGCAGTATTTT.

The CDR3 here is CASSPFSGSGSGYEQYF. CDR3 nucleotides: TGTGCCAGCAGTCCCTTCAGTGGTAGCGGGAGCGGCTACGAGCAGTACTTC. The chain links TRBV7-6 to TRBJ2-7; 9 nucleotides agree with TRBD2. Looked up from germline, CDR1 is SGHVS and CDR2 is FNYEAQ. The CDR3 runs 17 residues. After removal of 6 bases from V and 3 bases from J, the junction contained 15 bases not matched to a gene.

The chain has TRBV5-1 and TRBJ2-7; 8 nucleotides align to TRBD2. V was pared by 4 bases and J by 0 bases, with 9 bases of the junction left unmatched. Germline V gene lookup returns CDR1 SGHRS and CDR2 YFSETQ. This CDR3 spans 16 amino acids. This chain's CDR3 is CASSVLTSGSSYEQYF. Written as DNA, the CDR3 is TGCGCCAGCAGCGTACTTACTAGCGGCAGCTCCTACGAGCAGTACTTC.